This T cell receptor beta chain stems from a study of technical replicates of blood from a few donors. This CDR3 spans 14 amino acids. Germline CDR1 reads SSHAT; CDR2 reads FNYEAQ (reference sequence). The protocol was immunoSEQ multiplex PCR, while the TCRdb copy is restricted to in-frame clones and leaves out a portion. Of 65,000 to 85,000 clones listed, 85% to 95% were seen once; the top ten hold under 0.5%. A word on this clone: The junction and the germline gene differ at one end; a read error may be behind it.

This TCR was sampled from a human donor in good health. The sequenced sample consisted of T cells isolated from PBMCs. V is TRBV7-7 and J is TRBJ2-5; 10 bases map to TRBD2. The CDR3 loop reads CASSPRLAGETQYF. DNA for the CDR3: TGTGCTAGCAGCCCGAGACTAGCGGGAGAGACCCAGTACTTC.